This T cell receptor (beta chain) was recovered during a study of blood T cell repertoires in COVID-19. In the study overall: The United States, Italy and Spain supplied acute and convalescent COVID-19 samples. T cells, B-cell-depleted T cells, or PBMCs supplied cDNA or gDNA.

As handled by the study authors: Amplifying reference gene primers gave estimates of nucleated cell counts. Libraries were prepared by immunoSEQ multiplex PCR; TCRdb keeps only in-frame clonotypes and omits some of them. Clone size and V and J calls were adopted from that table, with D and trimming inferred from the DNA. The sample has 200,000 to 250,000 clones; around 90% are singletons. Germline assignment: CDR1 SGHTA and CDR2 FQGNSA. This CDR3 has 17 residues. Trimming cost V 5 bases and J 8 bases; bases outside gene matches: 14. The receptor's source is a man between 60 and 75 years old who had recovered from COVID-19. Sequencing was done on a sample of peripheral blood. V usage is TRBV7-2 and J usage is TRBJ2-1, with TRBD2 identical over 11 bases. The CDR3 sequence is CASSRRGTSGSGDEQFF. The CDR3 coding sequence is TGTGCCAGCAGCCGGAGGGGGACTAGCGGATCCGGGGATGAGCAGTTCTTC.